Listed below are T cell receptor beta chains from one sample, sequenced in a study. In TCRdb, the RT-PCR reads were re-called with MiXCR into one record per CDR3 protein. The profile shows about 700,000 distinct CDR3 sequences, more than 13% of them singletons. Material for sequencing was memory CD4+ T cells from blood. The receptors derive from a female donor in good health, serving as a healthy control. Both conserved end residues are part of each CDR3. A D gene is named only where the DNA matches it firmly. Size is omitted from some rows. Given values are once, few, many or a class for expanded clones.

clone size | J gene | D gene | V gene | CDR3 DNA | CDR3 protein
few | TRBJ2-2 | TRBD2 | TRBV7-2 | TGTGCCAGCAGATGGACTAGCGGGTCCGGGGAGCTGTTTTTT | CASRWTSGSGELFF
. | TRBJ1-3 | . | TRBV7-2 | TGTGCCAGCAGCTTAGATATCCCGGGGGGCACTGGAAACACCATATATTTT | CASSLDIPGGTGNTIYF
few | TRBJ2-7 | . | TRBV6-1 | TGTGCCAGCTTCCGGGACCCACTCTCCTACGAGCAGTACTTC | CASFRDPLSYEQYF
. | TRBJ2-1 | . | TRBV9 | TGTGCCAGCAGTACGGATCACCACAATGAGCAGTTCTTC | CASSTDHHNEQFF
many | TRBJ1-5 | TRBD1 | TRBV5-1 | TGCGCCAGCAGCTTGGACAGGGGGAACGATCAGCCCCAGCATTTT | CASSLDRGNDQPQHF
many | TRBJ2-7 | . | TRBV6-5 | TGTGCCAGCAGTTACTCGGGTCTAGAATACGAGCAGTACTTC | CASSYSGLEYEQYF
. | TRBJ1-4 | . | TRBV5-6 | TGTGCCAGCAGCTCTGGGGGACCCAATGAAAAACTGTTTTTT | CASSSGGPNEKLFF
many | TRBJ2-5 | . | TRBV7-3 | TGTGCCAGCAGCTTAACGTTTGCAGGGTTGGAGACCCAGTACTTC | CASSLTFAGLETQYF
many | TRBJ2-5 | TRBD2 | TRBV5-6 | TGTGCCAGCAGGCGGGGGTACCTGCCGGAAGAGACCCAGTACTTC | CASRRGYLPEETQYF
. | TRBJ2-7 | TRBD2 | TRBV12-3/TRBV12-4 | TGTGCCAGCAGGCCCGGGGGGGCCTCGAGGGAGCAGTACTTC | CASRPGGASREQYF
many | TRBJ2-2 | TRBD1 | TRBV11-2 | TGTGCCAGCAGCGCCGACAGGGTAACCGGGGAGCTGTTTTTT | CASSADRVTGELFF
many | TRBJ2-1 | . | TRBV29-1 | TGCAGCGTAGCATACAATGAGCAGTTCTTC | CSVAYNEQFF
many | TRBJ2-2 | . | TRBV6-2/TRBV6-3 | TGTGCCAGCAGTAAGACGGACGGTACGGTCGGGGAGCTGTTTTTT | CASSKTDGTVGELFF
many | TRBJ1-2 | TRBD1 | TRBV7-2 | TGTGCCAGCAGCTCTCACACGGGACAGGGGGTTGGCTACACCTTC | CASSSHTGQGVGYTF
few | TRBJ1-6 | . | TRBV4-1 | TGCGCCAGCAGCCAAGAGTGGACGGTGTATAATTCACCCCTCCACTTT | CASSQEWTVYNSPLHF
. | TRBJ1-1 | . | TRBV11-2 | TGTGCCAGCAGCTTTAGGTGGGACGACACTGAAGCTTTCTTT | CASSFRWDDTEAFF
few | TRBJ2-5 | TRBD2 | TRBV20-1 | TGCAGTGCCAGGAGTTTTTCTGGGACTAGCGGGGTTGAGACCCAGTACTTC | CSARSFSGTSGVETQYF
. | TRBJ2-1 | . | TRBV6-2/TRBV6-3 | TGTGCCAGCAGTCTATGGGGCGGGACATACAATGAGCAGTTCTTC | CASSLWGGTYNEQFF
. | TRBJ2-3 | . | TRBV24-1 | TGTGCCACCAGTGATTTCAGAGGACTCGATACGCAGTATTTT | CATSDFRGLDTQYF
few | TRBJ1-5 | . | TRBV6-6 | TGTGCCAGCAGCGGGGGGGGAAACAATCAGCCCCAGCATTTT | CASSGGGNNQPQHF
. | TRBJ2-5 | . | TRBV5-4 | TGTGCCAGCAGCACCAATCAGGGAGGAGAGACCCAGTACTTC | CASSTNQGGETQYF
. | TRBJ2-3 | . | TRBV5-1 | TGCGCCAGCAGCTTCTCGGTCAGCACAGATACGCAGTATTTT | CASSFSVSTDTQYF